This TCR beta chain was observed in a study of tumor-infiltrating lymphocytes in primary liver carcinoma. The researchers obtained blood RNA from unsorted whole blood and also extracted germline DNA. Germline CDR1 and CDR2: MDHEN and SYDVKM. Trimming took 6 bases from V and 3 from J, leaving 5 bases between them. The CDR3 sequence is 11 residues long. Researchers generated TCR beta cDNA from roughly 510 ng of total RNA, relying on a constant-region primer. The TCR beta library was amplified through three nested multiplex PCR rounds in a modified ARM-PCR procedure. The first two PCR rounds used TRBV1-TRBV30 forward primers with a C-beta reverse primer, roughly 11 cycles each. MiXCR was run by TCRdb on the multiplex PCR reads, yielding one entry per CDR3 protein. The sample lists about 310,000 distinct CDR3 sequences; around three fifths were seen once. This clonotype appeared a few times.

The rearrangement uses TRBV28 and TRBJ1-1; D unclear. The sequenced sample consisted of peripheral blood. This receptor was identified in a man aged 35-49 years with primary liver carcinoma and hepatitis B virus infection. The CDR3: CASRAYTEAFF. Here the CDR3 DNA reads TGTGCCAGCAGGGCGTACACTGAAGCTTTCTTT.